This T cell receptor (beta chain) was captured in a study of T cells after yellow fever vaccination. CDR3 length: 15 amino acids. Trimming took 4 bases from V and 4 from J, leaving 14 bases between them. Per germline, CDR1 LGHNA and CDR2 YSLEER. Template-switching 5'RACE yielded the TCR cDNA; a universal primer site and UMIs were added in the process. TCRdb fed the 5' RACE reads into MiXCR, producing one record per CDR3 protein. Of under 70,000 distinct CDR3 sequences in the sample, roughly 6.9% were seen once. The TCR comes from a man younger than 35 who received the YFV17D yellow fever vaccine. Sequenced material: CD8+ T cells sorted from PBMCs, taken on the day of the first yellow fever vaccination. This chain uses TRBV4-3 with TRBJ2-1; the D gene is possibly TRBD2 (7 bases). CDR3 in DNA: TGCGCCAGCAGCCTGCGGGGGCCTCTGTACAATGAGCAGTTCTTC. The encoded protein is CASSLRGPLYNEQFF.